This entry features one T cell receptor beta chain sequence. The sample comes from a study of T-cell reconstitution after alpha-beta-depleted transplantation in children. Unique molecular identifiers were used in preparing the TCRbeta library. In TCRdb, the PCR reads were re-called with MiXCR into one record per CDR3 protein. The sample lists roughly 500,000 distinct CDR3 sequences, approximately 20% occurring once. Sequencing used PBMCs from the stem cell graft donor, obtained from the stem cell graft. The sequence was obtained from a human donor who donated a stem cell graft to a child with acute lymphoblastic leukemia.

The CDR3 reads CASSPAGTSGTGGETQYF. The CDR3 DNA reads TGCGCCAGCAGCCCAGCCGGGACTAGCGGGACTGGGGGAGAGACCCAGTACTTC. This chain connects TRBV4-1 to TRBJ2-5; TRBD2 matches at 13 bases. Germline CDR1 and CDR2: MGHRA and YSYEKL. The junction had 12 bases not matched to a gene; V was cut back by 4 bases and J by 4 bases. CDR3 size: 18 residues.